Below, 18 T cell receptor beta chains from the same sample are listed, as sequenced in a study of shared clonotypes between healthy human individuals. Assay used: immunoSEQ multiplex PCR; TCRdb lists only in-frame clones, some missing. The top ten hold 0.06% of the sample, which has under 550,000 clones, roughly 95% seen once. Sample: naive CD4+ T cells sorted from blood. Subset given: CD45RA+ positively selected. These receptors all stem from a woman aged 30 to 39 in good health.

The chain combines TRBV6-5 with TRBJ2-2; 8 bases are a match to TRBD1. V was pared by 6 bases and J by 0 bases, with 3 bases of the junction left unmatched. The CDR3 has 15 amino acids. Germline V gene lookup returns CDR1 MNHEY and CDR2 SVGAGI. The CDR3 DNA reads TGTGCCAGCAGGAGGACAGGGTCGAACACCGGGGAGCTGTTTTTT. It codes for CASRRTGSNTGELFF.

The V call is TRBV6-5, the J call TRBJ2-5; D call uncertain. The end of the DNA fits TRBJ2-7 better, so the J call may be wrong. Germline V gene sequence: CDR1 MNHEY, CDR2 SVGAGI. CDR3 length: 15 amino acids. CDR3 coding DNA: TGTGCCAGCAAGGGTTCCCTGGCCCTCTCCTACGAGCAGTACTTC. Its protein product is CASKGSLALSYEQYF.

The CDR3 DNA reads as TGTGCCAGCAGTTTCCCGGGACAGGGGCAGTTGGAGACCCAGTACTTC. Amino acid sequence: CASSFPGQGQLETQYF. The gene calls are TRBV28 and TRBJ2-5; TRBD1 matches at 10 bases. CDR1 MDHEN and CDR2 SYDVKM come from the germline V gene. The CDR3 covers 16 residues. With V trimmed by 3 bases and J by 5 bases, 9 bases remained unmatched.

V gene TRBV6-6 combines with J gene TRBJ2-2; 7 nucleotides agree with TRBD2. Trimming removed 4 bases from V and 4 bases from J; junction bases left unmatched: 9. The CDR3 length is 16 residues. CDR1 is MNHNY and CDR2 is SVGAGI in the germline V gene (reference sequence). CDR3 protein: CASSSWGGLTTGELFF. The CDR3 bases are TGTGCCAGCAGTTCTTGGGGAGGGTTGACCACCGGGGAGCTGTTTTTT.

The chain couples TRBV6-4 to TRBJ2-7; 7 nucleotides agree with TRBD2. Germline trimming cut 6 bases from V and 3 bases from J; bases unmatched to any gene: 8. This CDR3 spans 14 amino acids. Germline values: CDR1 MRHNA, CDR2 SNTAGT. The CDR3 sequence: CASRRLASGYEQYF. The CDR3 nucleotides are TGTGCCAGCAGGCGATTAGCTAGCGGCTACGAGCAGTACTTC.

This clone was counted a single time. This chain links TRBV7-2 with TRBJ2-3; 10 bases map to TRBD2. CDR1 is SGHTA, CDR2 FQGNSA, per germline. The CDR3 extends over 17 amino acids. J lost 1 base, V lost 5 bases, and 9 bases had no gene match. The CDR3 DNA is TGTGCCAGCAGCGCAGGGTTACTAGCGGGACGCACAGATACGCAGTATTTT. As protein: CASSAGLLAGRTDTQYF.

The CDR3 here is CAAARSVTGELFF. In nucleotides, the CDR3 is TGTGCCGCTGCCCGTTCCGTAACCGGGGAGCTGTTTTTT. This chain uses TRBV19 with TRBJ2-2; unclear D gene. Per the germline V gene, CDR1 is LNHDA and CDR2 is SQIVND (reference sequence). Trimming removed 11 bases at V and 5 bases at J, with 15 bases between. The CDR3 is 13 residues long.

This clone occurred a few times. The rearrangement links TRBV4-1 to TRBJ2-7; maybe TRBD2 (6 bases). Germline lookup yields CDR1 MGHRA and CDR2 YSYEKL. The ends were cut back, 5 bases at V and 6 bases at J, with 14 bases in the middle. CDR3 length: 13 amino acids. CDR3 coding DNA: TGCGCCAGCAGCTTCACCGGGGGACGCGAGCAGTACTTC. It encodes CASSFTGGREQYF.

With respect to this clone: This sample includes further DNA sequences coding for the same CDR3. The chain carries TRBV18 and TRBJ2-5, with TRBD1 matching over 7 bases. The CDR3 has 13 residues. The V gene's germline CDR1 is KGHSH and CDR2 LQKENI. Trimming took 5 bases from V and 2 from J; bases not matched to a gene: 2. This chain's CDR3 is CASSRGQQETQYF. The CDR3 DNA reads as TGTGCCAGCTCAAGGGGACAGCAAGAGACCCAGTACTTC.

The chain uses TRBV30 and TRBJ1-1; possibly TRBD1 for D (5 bases). The CDR3 length is 13 residues. V was cut by 3 bases and J by 1 base, with 9 bases left in between. CDR1 is GTSNPN, CDR2 SVGIG, per germline (reference sequence). Here the CDR3 DNA reads TGTGCCTGGAGCGCGGGGGGGAACACTGAAGCTTTCTTT. Protein sequence: CAWSAGGNTEAFF.

The CDR3 coding sequence is TGTGCCAGCAGTTTATTGGTGATCGATGAAAAACTGTTTTTT. This encodes CASSLLVIDEKLFF. The chain joins TRBV28 to TRBJ1-4; D is unclear. The CDR3 is 14 residues long. Germline V CDR1 and CDR2: MDHEN, SYDVKM. V gave up 1 base and J gave up 6 bases, with 9 bases separating them. Combining the CDR3 with reference TRBV28 and TRBJ1-4 gives the whole variable domain DVKVTQSSRYLVKRTGEKVFLECVQDMDHENMFWYRQDPGLGLRLIYFSYDVKMKEKGDIPEGYSVSREKKERFSLILESASTNQTSMYLCASSLLVIDEKLFFGSGTQLSVL.

With respect to this clone: Different DNA sequences within this sample yield the same CDR3. The genes are TRBV15 and TRBJ2-7, with TRBD2 matching over 7 bases. CDR3 length: 14 residues. Germline V gene lookup returns CDR1 LNHNV and CDR2 YYDKDF (reference sequence). Trimming took 1 base from V and 0 from J; bases not matched to a gene: 0. The CDR3 nucleotides read TGTGCCACCAGCAGAGGCGGGAGCTCCTACGAGCAGTACTTC. It yields the protein CATSRGGSSYEQYF.

The chain employs TRBV11-2 and TRBJ1-5, with D maybe TRBD1 (5 bases). Germline V gene data show CDR1 as SGHAT and CDR2 as FQNNGV. There are 14 residues in the CDR3. Deletions cut 5 bases from V and 11 bases from J, with 19 bases between. This chain's CDR3 is CASSQDMQGLTQHF. CDR3 bases: TGTGCCAGCAGCCAAGATATGCAGGGATTGACCCAGCATTTT.

V usage is TRBV15 and J usage is TRBJ2-5, with D possibly matching TRBD1 (7 bases). TRBJ2-7 matches the DNA end more closely, so the J call is doubtful. Germline lookup yields CDR1 LNHNV and CDR2 YYDKDF (reference sequence). The CDR3 is made up of 17 amino acids. The CDR3 sequence is CATSRDPPGRGAYEQYF. Here the CDR3 DNA reads TGTGCCACCAGCAGAGATCCCCCGGGCAGGGGGGCCTACGAGCAGTACTTC.

The rearrangement links TRBV15 to TRBJ2-2, with D maybe TRBD1 (6 bases). Between the trimmed V and J ends, which lost 0 bases and 1 base, there was a span of 9 bases. The length of the CDR3 is 16 residues. Germline CDR1 is LNHNV and CDR2 is YYDKDF (reference sequence). This CDR3 reads CATSRDPTGNTGELFF. For the CDR3, the DNA is TGTGCCACCAGCAGAGATCCGACAGGGAACACCGGGGAGCTGTTTTTT.

The chain joins TRBV19 to TRBJ1-1; D not certain. Trimming removed 6 bases at V and 1 base at J, with 9 bases between. The CDR3 is 13 residues long. Germline assignment: CDR1 LNHDA and CDR2 SQIVND (reference sequence). The CDR3 sequence is CASRTTGNTEAFF. The CDR3 DNA sequence: TGTGCCAGTAGAACCACGGGGAACACTGAAGCTTTCTTT.

J is TRBJ2-5 and V is TRBV10-3; possibly TRBD1 or TRBD2 for D (5 bases each). Between the trimmed V and J ends, which lost 7 bases and 2 bases, there was a span of 14 bases. CDR1 and CDR2 from the germline V gene are ENHRY and SYGVKD. CDR3 length: 14 amino acids. The DNA of the CDR3 is TGTGCCATCAAACCGGGACCGTCTCAAGAGACCCAGTACTTC. Translation gives CAIKPGPSQETQYF.

V usage is TRBV27 and J usage is TRBJ2-4; 13 bases line up with TRBD2. This CDR3 spans 18 amino acids. Germline V gene sequence: CDR1 MNHEY, CDR2 SMNVEV (reference sequence). Germline trimming cut 6 bases from V and 0 bases from J; bases unmatched to any gene: 8. The CDR3 loop reads CASRATSGRVLAKNIQYF. CDR3 coding DNA: TGTGCCAGCAGGGCTACTAGCGGGAGGGTCTTAGCCAAAAACATTCAGTACTTC.